Listed below are T cell receptor beta chains from one sample, sequenced in a study of blood T cell repertoires in COVID-19. The table came from immunoSEQ multiplex PCR; TCRdb's copy has only in-frame clones and leaves some out. The sample lists about 230,000 clones; over 85% were seen once. Sequences were obtained from PBMCs or T cells enriched from blood (not recorded which). The receptors here all came from a woman younger than 45 with acute COVID-19. CDR3s include the opening cysteine and the closing phenylalanine or tryptophan. The D gene is left open where the match is weak. For some rows the clone size is stated as once, few or many, or as a class when expanded; others skip it.

v_call	clone_size	d_call	j_call	cdr3_length	cdr3_nt	cdr3_aa
TRBV6-4	.	TRBD2	TRBJ2-1	15	TGTGCCAGCAGCTCTACTAGCGGGGAGTACAATGAGCAGTTCTTC	CASSSTSGEYNEQFF
TRBV10-1	.	.	TRBJ1-2	13	TGCGCCAGATCCGGGACTTCGTACTATGGCTACACCTTC	CARSGTSYYGYTF
TRBV19	.	.	TRBJ2-2	17	TGTGCCAGTAGCGGGACTCCGTCCGGACTCAACACCGGGGAGCTGTTTTTT	CASSGTPSGLNTGELFF
TRBV9	.	TRBD2	TRBJ2-7	15	TGTGCCAGCAGCGCACAGGGACTAGCGGGCTACGAGCAGTACTTC	CASSAQGLAGYEQYF
TRBV5-5	.	.	TRBJ1-2	13	TGTGCCAGCAGCTTGGGCAGAAACTATGGCTACACCTTC	CASSLGRNYGYTF
TRBV9	.	.	TRBJ2-3	13	TGTGCCAGCAGCGTAGCCCTACTGGATACGCAGTATTTT	CASSVALLDTQYF
TRBV5-1	.	TRBD1	TRBJ2-7	15	TGCGCCAGCAGGACCGGGACAGGGGAATTCTACGAGCAGTACTTC	CASRTGTGEFYEQYF
TRBV10-1	.	.	TRBJ2-3	12	TGCGCCAGCAGTGAGCGGGTGGATACGCAGTATTTT	CASSERVDTQYF
TRBV2	.	.	TRBJ1-2	15	TGTGCCAGCATTAAACTTATGACAGCTAACTATGGCTACACCTTC	CASIKLMTANYGYTF
TRBV30	once	.	TRBJ1-2	16	TGTGCCTGGAGTGTACCCTGGGCAGGGACTCGCTATGGCTACACCTTC	CAWSVPWAGTRYGYTF
TRBV5-1	.	.	TRBJ2-7	14	TGCGCCAGCAGCGGGCTGTGGGAGTTTAACGAGCAGTACTTC	CASSGLWEFNEQYF
TRBV7-7	.	TRBD2	TRBJ2-5	17	TGTGCCAGCAGCACGGGACTAGCGGGGGGGCCTCTAGAGACCCAGTACTTC	CASSTGLAGGPLETQYF
TRBV7-9	.	.	TRBJ2-3	14	TGTGCCAGCAATAACAGCCCGGTCACAGATACGCAGTATTTT	CASNNSPVTDTQYF
TRBV4-1	.	TRBD1	TRBJ1-6	18	TGCGCCAGCAGCCAGGCAATCCCGCCGACAGGGACGAGATCACCCCTCCACTTT	CASSQAIPPTGTRSPLHF
TRBV2	.	TRBD2	TRBJ2-3	17	TGTGCCAGCAGTGATACCGGGACTAGCTTCACCACAGATACGCAGTATTTT	CASSDTGTSFTTDTQYF
TRBV11-3	.	.	TRBJ1-1	13	TGTGCCAGCAGCTTACGGGTGAACACTGAAGCTTTCTTT	CASSLRVNTEAFF
TRBV24-1	.	.	TRBJ2-7	12	TGTGCCACCACGCCCACTTCCTACGAGCAGTACTTC	CATTPTSYEQYF
TRBV7-3	once	TRBD2	TRBJ2-1	15	TGTGCCAGCAGCTTAAGGACTAGCCCCCCGGATGAGCAGTTCTTC	CASSLRTSPPDEQFF
TRBV4-2	.	.	TRBJ1-5	15	TGTGCCAGCAGCCAAGTGGGGGGGCCCGTTCAGCCCCAGCATTTT	CASSQVGGPVQPQHF
TRBV11-3	.	.	TRBJ1-1	18	TGTGCCAGCAGCCCTCGTCCCCTCCTCTCTAATAGGGGGACTGAAGCTTTCTTT	CASSPRPLLSNRGTEAFF
TRBV25-1	.	.	TRBJ1-4	14	TGTGCCAGCAGTGAACCCCCCACGGATGAAAAACTGTTTTTT	CASSEPPTDEKLFF
TRBV28	.	.	TRBJ2-2	16	TGTGCCAGCAGTTTTAGGACTTTACCGAACACCGGGGAGCTGTTTTTT	CASSFRTLPNTGELFF
TRBV18	.	.	TRBJ1-5	16	TGTGCCAGCTCACCGACGGACAGTGATAGCAATCAGCCCCAGCATTTT	CASSPTDSDSNQPQHF
TRBV6-2/TRBV6-3	.	.	TRBJ2-5	14	TGTGCCAGCAGCGAAAGGGGGACTACCAAGACCCAGTACTTC	CASSERGTTKTQYF
TRBV7-6	.	TRBD2	TRBJ2-3	18	TGTGCCAGCAGCTTAGCCATCGCCGCGGGGGGTCTGACAGATACGCAGTATTTT	CASSLAIAAGGLTDTQYF
TRBV3-1/TRBV3-2	.	.	TRBJ1-2	13	TGTGCCAGCAGCCAAGATCTCGGCTATGGCTACACCTTC	CASSQDLGYGYTF
TRBV7-2	.	TRBD1	TRBJ1-2	14	TGTGCCAGCAGCTTCCTTGGGACAGGGCGAGGCTACACCTTC	CASSFLGTGRGYTF
TRBV30	.	.	TRBJ1-1	13	TGTGCCTGGAGGCTAGGGGAAGGCACTGAAGCTTTCTTT	CAWRLGEGTEAFF
TRBV2	.	TRBD2	TRBJ2-2	16	TGTGCCAGCAGCCTAGCGGGGGGCCACCGCACGGGGGAGCTGTTTTTT	CASSLAGGHRTGELFF
TRBV11-2	.	.	TRBJ1-1	16	TGTGCCAGCAGCTTAGTTAGGGGGGGCCCGAACACTGAAGCTTTCTTT	CASSLVRGGPNTEAFF
TRBV7-3	.	.	TRBJ2-1	13	TGTGCCAGCAGCTTATCAGGGGCCAATGAGCAGTTCTTC	CASSLSGANEQFF
TRBV2	.	TRBD1	TRBJ1-5	14	TGTGCCAGCATGGTCGACAGGGGGTATCAGCCCCAGCATTTT	CASMVDRGYQPQHF
TRBV4-1	.	.	TRBJ2-5	13	TGCGCCAGCAGCCAATATTCCCAAGAGACCCAGTACTTC	CASSQYSQETQYF
TRBV5-4	.	TRBD1	TRBJ2-3	17	TGTGCCAGCAGATACCGGACCGGGACAGCTAGCACAGATACGCAGTATTTT	CASRYRTGTASTDTQYF
TRBV3-1/TRBV3-2	.	.	TRBJ2-2	18	TGTGCCAGCAGCCGAGCGGAGTCCATGATACAGGGAACCGGGGAGCTGTTTTTT	CASSRAESMIQGTGELFF
TRBV3-1/TRBV3-2	.	TRBD1	TRBJ2-7	15	TGTGCCAGCAGCCAATCAAGGACAGGACTCTACGAGCAGTACTTC	CASSQSRTGLYEQYF
TRBV7-3	.	.	TRBJ2-1	14	TGTGCCAGCAGCTTAACCCAGGACTACAATGAGCAGTTCTTC	CASSLTQDYNEQFF
TRBV25-1	few	.	TRBJ2-1	14	TGTGCCACTCTCGCGGAGAGCTCCTACAATGAGCAGTTCTTC	CATLAESSYNEQFF
TRBV14	.	.	TRBJ2-7	17	TGTGCCAGCAGCCAAGATCTATCCAGGACGGGGGCCTACGAGCAGTACTTC	CASSQDLSRTGAYEQYF
TRBV4-2	.	.	TRBJ1-3	17	TGTGCCAGCAGCCAAGATAAGGGGCTGACCTCTGGAAACACCATATATTTT	CASSQDKGLTSGNTIYF
TRBV25-1	.	.	TRBJ1-3	16	TGTGCCAGCAGTGAATCAACTGATTTCTCTGGAAACACCATATATTTT	CASSESTDFSGNTIYF
TRBV4-3	.	.	TRBJ1-2	13	TGCGCCAGCAGCCCTACAGATAACTATGGCTACACCTTC	CASSPTDNYGYTF
TRBV19	.	.	TRBJ1-1	13	TGTGCCAGTAGTACTACGGTTAACACTGAAGCTTTCTTT	CASSTTVNTEAFF
TRBV25-1	.	TRBD1	TRBJ1-6	15	TGTGCCAGCAGTGGAAAGGACAGGGGGAATTCACCCCTCCACTTT	CASSGKDRGNSPLHF
TRBV11-2	few	TRBD2	TRBJ2-3	16	TGTGCCAGCAGCTCCCGACTAGCGGGGGTGTCAGATACGCAGTATTTT	CASSSRLAGVSDTQYF
TRBV5-1	.	.	TRBJ2-1	14	TGCGCCAGCAGCTTGGTTCCCTCTTCTAATGAGCAGTTCTTC	CASSLVPSSNEQFF
TRBV3-1/TRBV3-2	.	.	TRBJ1-2	16	TGTGCCAGCAGCCAAGATGGGGCAGGGAATAACTATGGCTACACCTTC	CASSQDGAGNNYGYTF
TRBV14	.	TRBD1	TRBJ2-1	13	TGTGCCAGCAGCCAAACCAGGGGGCGGTGGCAGTTCTTC	CASSQTRGRWQFF
TRBV27	.	.	TRBJ2-7	16	TGTGCCAGCAGTTTATACAGTGCTTTGCCATCCTACGAGCAGTACTTC	CASSLYSALPSYEQYF
TRBV30	few	TRBD1	TRBJ1-3	15	TGTGCCTGGAGTGTACCCGGGACAGCTGGAAACACCATATATTTT	CAWSVPGTAGNTIYF
TRBV7-2	.	.	TRBJ1-4	15	TGTGCCAGCAGCTTAGTACCGGCCCCGAGGGAAAAACTGTTTTTT	CASSLVPAPREKLFF
TRBV20-1	few	.	TRBJ1-4	13	TGCAGTGCTAGTGGTGGGGCGAATGAAAAACTGTTTTTT	CSASGGANEKLFF
TRBV27	.	.	TRBJ2-7	13	TGTGCCAGCAGTTTGAGGCAGTCCTACGAGCAGTACTTC	CASSLRQSYEQYF
TRBV5-1	.	.	TRBJ1-1	14	TGCGCCAGCAGCTTGGAGGCGGCAGTCGCTGAAGCTTTCTTT	CASSLEAAVAEAFF
TRBV6-5	.	.	TRBJ1-3	14	TGTGCCAGCAGTTACGACAGGTCTGGAAACACCATATATTTT	CASSYDRSGNTIYF
TRBV28	.	.	TRBJ2-7	14	TGTGCCAGCACCTTTGGAGGGAGCTCCTACGAGCAGTACTTC	CASTFGGSSYEQYF
TRBV7-6	.	TRBD2	TRBJ2-2	15	TGTGCCAGCAGCTTACGGGGGGGCCAGACCGGGGAGCTGTTTTTT	CASSLRGGQTGELFF